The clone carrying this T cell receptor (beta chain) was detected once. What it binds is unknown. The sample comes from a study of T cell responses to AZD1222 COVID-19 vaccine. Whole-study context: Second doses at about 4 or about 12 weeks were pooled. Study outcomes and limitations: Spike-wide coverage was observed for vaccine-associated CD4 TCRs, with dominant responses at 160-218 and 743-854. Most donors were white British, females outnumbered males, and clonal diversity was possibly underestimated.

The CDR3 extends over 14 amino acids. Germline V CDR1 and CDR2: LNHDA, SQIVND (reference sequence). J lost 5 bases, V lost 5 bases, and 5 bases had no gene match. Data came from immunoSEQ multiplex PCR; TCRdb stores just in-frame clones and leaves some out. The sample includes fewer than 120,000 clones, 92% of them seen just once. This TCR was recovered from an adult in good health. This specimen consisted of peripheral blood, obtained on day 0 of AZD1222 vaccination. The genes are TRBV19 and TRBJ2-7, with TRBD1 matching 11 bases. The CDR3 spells CASSVGQGAHEQYF. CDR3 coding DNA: TGTGCCAGTAGTGTAGGACAGGGGGCCCACGAGCAGTACTTC.